This T cell receptor (beta chain) was recorded in a study of shared clonotypes between healthy human individuals. Study context: Aged 18 to 49, the donors were two women and a few men. Study-level findings and limits: Clonotypes that were shared across four donors made up 4% to 6% of naive CD4 clonotypes.

Here immunoSEQ multiplex PCR was the method, and the copy in TCRdb shows in-frame clones only, minus some. This repertoire shows about 2 million clones, 85% to 95% found once; its top ten account for 0.13%. Among the donors, all were Caucasian adults who lived in Nashville, Tennessee. The study separated CD4+ cells into CD45RA+ naive and CD45RA-negative memory subsets. The CDR3 spans 15 residues. Trimming at V came to 7 bases and at J to 5 bases, leaving 10 bases not matched to a gene. Germline V lookup: CDR1 MDHEN, CDR2 SYDVKM. To note about this clone: What it binds is unknown.

The receptor was isolated from a man aged 18 to 30 in good health. The sequenced sample was naive CD4+ T cells sorted from blood. Subset in this sample: CD45RA+ positively selected. The rearrangement links TRBV28 to TRBJ2-1, with TRBD2 matching 8 bases. The CDR3, as DNA: TGTGCCAGCAATACTTGGGTAGCGGGACACAATGAGCAGTTCTTC. Translating it yields CASNTWVAGHNEQFF.